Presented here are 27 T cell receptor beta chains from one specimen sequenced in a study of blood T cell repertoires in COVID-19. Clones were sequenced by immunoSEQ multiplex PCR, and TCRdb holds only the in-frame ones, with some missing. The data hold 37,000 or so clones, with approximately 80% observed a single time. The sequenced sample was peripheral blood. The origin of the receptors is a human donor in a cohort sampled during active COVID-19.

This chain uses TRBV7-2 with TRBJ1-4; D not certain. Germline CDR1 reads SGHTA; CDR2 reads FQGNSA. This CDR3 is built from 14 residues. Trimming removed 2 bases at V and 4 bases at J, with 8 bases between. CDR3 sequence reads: CASSLYRDNEKLFF. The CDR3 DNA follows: TGTGCCAGCAGCTTATATCGAGATAATGAAAAACTGTTTTTT.

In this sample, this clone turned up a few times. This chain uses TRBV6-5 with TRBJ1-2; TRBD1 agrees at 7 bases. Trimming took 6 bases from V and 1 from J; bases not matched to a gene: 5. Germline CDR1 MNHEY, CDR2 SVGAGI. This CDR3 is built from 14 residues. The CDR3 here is CASRARQGNYGYTF. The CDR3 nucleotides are TGTGCCAGCAGGGCCCGACAGGGTAACTATGGCTACACCTTC.

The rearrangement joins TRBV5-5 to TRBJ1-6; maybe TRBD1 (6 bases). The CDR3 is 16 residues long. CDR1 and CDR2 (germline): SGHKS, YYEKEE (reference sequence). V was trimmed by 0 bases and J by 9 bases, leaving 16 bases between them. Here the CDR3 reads CASSLEAGDTGSPLHF. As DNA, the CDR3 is TGTGCCAGCAGCTTGGAGGCAGGGGACACAGGTTCACCCCTCCACTTT.

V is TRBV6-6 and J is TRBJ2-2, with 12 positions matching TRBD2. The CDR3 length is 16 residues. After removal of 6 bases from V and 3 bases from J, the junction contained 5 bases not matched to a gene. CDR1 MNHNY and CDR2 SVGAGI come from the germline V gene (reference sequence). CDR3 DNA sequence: TGTGCCAGCAGGCCCCGACTAGCGGGGGACACCGGGGAGCTGTTTTTT. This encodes CASRPRLAGDTGELFF.

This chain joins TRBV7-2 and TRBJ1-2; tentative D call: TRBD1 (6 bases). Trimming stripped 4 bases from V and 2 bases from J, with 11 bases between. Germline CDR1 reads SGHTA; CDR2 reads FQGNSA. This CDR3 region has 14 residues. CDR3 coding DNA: TGTGCCAGCAGCTCAAGCGGACAGAACTATGGCTACACCTTC. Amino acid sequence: CASSSSGQNYGYTF.

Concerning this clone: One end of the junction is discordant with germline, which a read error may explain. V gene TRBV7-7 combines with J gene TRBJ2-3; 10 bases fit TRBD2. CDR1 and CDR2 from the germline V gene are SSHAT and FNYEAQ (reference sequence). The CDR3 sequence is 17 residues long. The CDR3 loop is CASSPSAGGYRTDTQYF. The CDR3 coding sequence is TGTGCTAGCAGCCCCTCAGCGGGGGGGTACCGCACAGATACGCAGTATTTT.

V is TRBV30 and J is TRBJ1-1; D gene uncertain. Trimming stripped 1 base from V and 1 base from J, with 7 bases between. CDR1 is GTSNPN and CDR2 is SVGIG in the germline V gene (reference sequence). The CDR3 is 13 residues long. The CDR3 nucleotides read TGTGCCTGGAGTGCGACAAGGAACACTGAAGCTTTCTTT. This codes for CAWSATRNTEAFF.

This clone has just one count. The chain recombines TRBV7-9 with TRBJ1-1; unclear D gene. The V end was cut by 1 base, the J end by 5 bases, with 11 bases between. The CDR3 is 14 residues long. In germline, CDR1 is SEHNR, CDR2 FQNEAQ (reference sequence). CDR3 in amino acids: CASSLGVTGTEAFF. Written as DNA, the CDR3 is TGTGCCAGCAGCTTAGGGGTAACGGGGACTGAAGCTTTCTTT.

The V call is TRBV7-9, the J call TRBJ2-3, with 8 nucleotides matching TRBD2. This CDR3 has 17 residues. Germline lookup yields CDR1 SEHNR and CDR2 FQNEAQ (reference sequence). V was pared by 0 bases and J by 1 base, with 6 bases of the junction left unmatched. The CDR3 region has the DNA TGTGCCAGCAGCTTAGCCCGGGGGGGCGATGGCACAGATACGCAGTATTTT. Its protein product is CASSLARGGDGTDTQYF.

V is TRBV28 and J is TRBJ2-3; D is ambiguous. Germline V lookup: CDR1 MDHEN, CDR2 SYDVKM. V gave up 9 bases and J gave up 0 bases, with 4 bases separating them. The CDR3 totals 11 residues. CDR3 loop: CASTSTDTQYF. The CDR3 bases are TGTGCCAGTACTAGCACAGATACGCAGTATTTT.

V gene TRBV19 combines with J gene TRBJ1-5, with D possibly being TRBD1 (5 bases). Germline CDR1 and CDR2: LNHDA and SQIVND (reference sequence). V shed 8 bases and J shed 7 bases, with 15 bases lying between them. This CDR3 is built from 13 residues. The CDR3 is CASHQGGWQPQHF. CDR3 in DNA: TGTGCCAGTCACCAGGGAGGATGGCAGCCCCAGCATTTT.

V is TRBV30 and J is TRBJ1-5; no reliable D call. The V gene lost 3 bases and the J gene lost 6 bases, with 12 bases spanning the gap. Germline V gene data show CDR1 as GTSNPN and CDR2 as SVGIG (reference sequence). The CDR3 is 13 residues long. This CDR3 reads CAWSGDGFQPQHF. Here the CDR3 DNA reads TGTGCCTGGAGCGGGGATGGGTTTCAGCCCCAGCATTTT.

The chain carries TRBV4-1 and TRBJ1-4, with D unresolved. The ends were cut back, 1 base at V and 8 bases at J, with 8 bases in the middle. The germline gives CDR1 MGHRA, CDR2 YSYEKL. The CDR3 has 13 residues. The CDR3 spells CASSQGLLEKLFF. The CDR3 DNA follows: TGCGCCAGCAGCCAAGGTCTTCTGGAAAAACTGTTTTTT.

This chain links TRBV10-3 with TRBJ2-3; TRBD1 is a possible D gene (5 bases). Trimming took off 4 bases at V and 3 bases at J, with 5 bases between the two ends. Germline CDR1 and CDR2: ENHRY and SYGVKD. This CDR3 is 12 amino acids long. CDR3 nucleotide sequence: TGTGCCATCAGTGCAGGGACAGATACGCAGTATTTT. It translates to CAISAGTDTQYF.

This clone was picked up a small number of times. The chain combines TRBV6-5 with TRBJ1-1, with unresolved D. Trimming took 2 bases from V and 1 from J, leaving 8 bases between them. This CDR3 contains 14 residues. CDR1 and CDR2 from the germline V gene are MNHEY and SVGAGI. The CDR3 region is CASSYGSQNTEAFF. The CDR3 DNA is TGTGCCAGCAGTTACGGCAGTCAGAACACTGAAGCTTTCTTT.

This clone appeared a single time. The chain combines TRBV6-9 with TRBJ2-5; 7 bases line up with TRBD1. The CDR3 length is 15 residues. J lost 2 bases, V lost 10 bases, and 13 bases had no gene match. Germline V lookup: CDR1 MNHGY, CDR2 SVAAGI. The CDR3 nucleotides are TGTGCCATTCCGGACCGGGACAGAATACAAGAGACCCAGTACTTC. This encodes CAIPDRDRIQETQYF.

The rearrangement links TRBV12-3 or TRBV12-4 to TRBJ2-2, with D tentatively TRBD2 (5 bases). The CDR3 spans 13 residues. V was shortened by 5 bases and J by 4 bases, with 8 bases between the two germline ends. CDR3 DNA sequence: TGTGCCAGCAGTACGCTAGCCACCGGGGAGCTGTTTTTT. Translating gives CASSTLATGELFF.

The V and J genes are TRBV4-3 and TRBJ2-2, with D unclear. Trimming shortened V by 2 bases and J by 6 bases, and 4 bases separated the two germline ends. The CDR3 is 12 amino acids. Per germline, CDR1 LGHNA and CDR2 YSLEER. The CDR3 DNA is TGCGCCAGCAGCCAATACTCCGGGGAGCTGTTTTTT. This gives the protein CASSQYSGELFF.

The CDR3 loop is CASSLVLAGGSYEQYF. CDR3 in DNA: TGTGCCAGCAGCTTGGTCCTAGCGGGGGGCTCCTACGAGCAGTACTTC. The rearrangement uses TRBV11-1 and TRBJ2-7; 11 nucleotides match TRBD2. The ends lost 3 bases at V and 0 bases at J; junction bases unmatched: 4. The length of the CDR3 is 16 residues. In germline, CDR1 is SGHAT, CDR2 FQDESV (reference sequence). The variable domain in full, completed from reference TRBV11-1 and TRBJ2-7, reads EAEVAQSPRYKITEKSQAVAFWCDPISGHATLYWYRQILGQGPELLVQFQDESVVDDSQLPKDRFSAERLKGVDSTLKIQPAELGDSAMYLCASSLVLAGGSYEQYFGPGTRLTVT.

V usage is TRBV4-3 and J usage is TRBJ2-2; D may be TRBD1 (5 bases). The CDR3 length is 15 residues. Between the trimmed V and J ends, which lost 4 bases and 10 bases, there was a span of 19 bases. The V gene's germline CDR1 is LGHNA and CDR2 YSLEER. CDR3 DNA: TGCGCCAGCAGCCCAAGGGGCAGGCACATCGAGGAGCTGTTTTTT. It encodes CASSPRGRHIEELFF.

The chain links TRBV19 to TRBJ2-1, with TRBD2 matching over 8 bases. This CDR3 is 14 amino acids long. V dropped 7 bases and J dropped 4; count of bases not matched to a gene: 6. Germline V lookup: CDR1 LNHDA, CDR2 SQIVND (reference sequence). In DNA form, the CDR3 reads TGTGCCAGTACCAGGAGCGGGGGATACAATGAGCAGTTCTTC. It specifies CASTRSGGYNEQFF.

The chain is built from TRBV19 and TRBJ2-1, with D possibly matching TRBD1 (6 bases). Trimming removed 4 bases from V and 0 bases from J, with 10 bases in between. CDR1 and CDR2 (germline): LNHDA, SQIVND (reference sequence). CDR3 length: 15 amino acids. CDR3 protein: CASSRVTGSYNEQFF. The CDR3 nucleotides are TGTGCCAGTAGTAGGGTGACAGGCTCCTACAATGAGCAGTTCTTC.

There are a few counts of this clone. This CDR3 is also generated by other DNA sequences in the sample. In nucleotides, the CDR3 is TGCGCCAGCAGCTTGGGACTAGCCCCCACAGATACGCAGTATTTT. Translated: CASSLGLAPTDTQYF. The chain couples TRBV5-1 to TRBJ2-3; TRBD2 matches at 7 bases. The CDR3 consists of 15 residues. CDR1 and CDR2 (germline): SGHRS, YFSETQ. Unmatched junction bases numbered 3, after V lost 0 bases and J lost 2 bases.

CDR3 sequence (DNA): TGTGCCAGCAGCTCAGGGGTCCGGGACTATGGCTACACCTTC. It yields the protein CASSSGVRDYGYTF. The J gene is TRBJ1-2, the V gene TRBV7-2; D perhaps matches TRBD1 (6 bases). The CDR3 runs to 14 residues. The germline gives CDR1 SGHTA, CDR2 FQGNSA. V gave up 4 bases and J gave up 3 bases, with 12 bases separating them.

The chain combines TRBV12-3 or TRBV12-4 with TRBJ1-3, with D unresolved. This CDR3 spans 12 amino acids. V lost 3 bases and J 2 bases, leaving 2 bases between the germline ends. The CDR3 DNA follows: TGTGCCAGCAGTTTCGCTGGAAACACCATATATTTT. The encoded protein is CASSFAGNTIYF.

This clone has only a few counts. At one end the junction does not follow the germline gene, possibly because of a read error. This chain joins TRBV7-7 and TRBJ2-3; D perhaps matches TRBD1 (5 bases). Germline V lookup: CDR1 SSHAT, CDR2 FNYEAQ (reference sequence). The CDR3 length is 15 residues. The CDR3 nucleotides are TGTGCTAGCAGCTTAGCCGCAGGGATGACAGATACGCAGTATTTT. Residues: CASSLAAGMTDTQYF.

CDR3 sequence: CASSSRDSFNYGYTF. The CDR3 DNA reads as TGTGCCAGCAGCTCAAGGGACAGCTTTAACTATGGCTACACCTTC. J is TRBJ1-2 and V is TRBV5-6; 7 nucleotides match TRBD1. The ends lost 3 bases at V and 1 base at J; junction bases unmatched: 6. The germline CDR1 and CDR2 sequences are SGHDT and YYEEEE. CDR3 length: 15 residues. The entire variable domain, with the rest obtained from reference TRBV5-6 and TRBJ1-2, is as follows: DAGVTQSPTHLIKTRGQQVTLRCSPKSGHDTVSWYQQALGQGPQFIFQYYEEEERQRGNFPDRFSGHQFPNYSSELNVNALLLGDSALYLCASSSRDSFNYGYTFGSGTRLTVV.